The present entry profiles one T cell receptor (beta chain) with its context. Its antigen is unknown. This sample was taken from a study of cytomegalovirus exposure and HLA in healthy donors. The CDR3 is made up of 14 amino acids. With 2 bases clipped from V and 3 bases from J, the junction kept 3 bases outside the gene matches. CDR1 is LGHNA and CDR2 is YNFKEQ in the germline V gene. Study conclusions and caveats: Reported performance of the classifier showed diagnosis of cytomegalovirus status with high specificity and sensitivity.

Among the donors, all were healthy bone marrow donors. A multiplex PCR was run with 60 Vbeta primers and 13 Jbeta primers. TCRdb's copy holds only in-frame clones and misses some; the assay was immunoSEQ multiplex PCR. There are some 54,000 clones in the sample; more than 70% occur only once, and nearly 6% lies in the top ten. Sequencing was carried out using PBMCs. This sequence originates from a male donor in good health and CMV-seronegative. The chain links TRBV4-2 to TRBJ1-2; 7 bases line up with TRBD1. For the CDR3, the DNA is TGTGCCAGCAGCCAACTCGACAGGGACTATGGCTACACCTTC. This encodes CASSQLDRDYGYTF.